Listed below are T cell receptor beta chains from one sample, sequenced in a study of T cells in Graves' hyperthyroidism and ophthalmopathy. Each CDR3 protein is one row after TCRdb ran MiXCR on the multiplex PCR reads. The sample records about 700,000 distinct CDR3 sequences, roughly 15% being singletons. Source material: blood. These receptor sequences come from a woman aged 18-29 years with Graves' hyperthyroidism. CDR3s include the opening cysteine and the closing phenylalanine or tryptophan. A D gene is named only where the DNA matches it firmly. Only part of the rows carry a size: once, few, many, or a class if the clone is expanded.

j_call,d_call,clone_size,v_call,cdr3_aa,cdr3_nt
TRBJ2-5,NA,few,TRBV11-2,CASSLAGSGWGETQYF,TGTGCCAGCAGCTTAGCGGGCTCGGGATGGGGAGAGACCCAGTACTTC
TRBJ1-6,NA,many,TRBV28,CASSFIGPVQSNSPLHF,TGTGCCAGCAGTTTTATTGGACCCGTCCAGAGTAATTCACCCCTCCACTTT
TRBJ2-1,TRBD2,many,TRBV30,CAWSRPLAGGSYNEQFF,TGTGCCTGGAGCCGACCTTTAGCGGGAGGGTCATACAATGAGCAGTTCTTC
TRBJ1-5,NA,NA,TRBV12-3/TRBV12-4,CASSLGDVEQPQHF,TGTGCCAGCAGTTTAGGGGACGTGGAGCAGCCCCAGCATTTT
TRBJ2-2,TRBD1,few,TRBV5-4,CASRNGPGDRGRPGELFF,TGTGCCAGCAGGAATGGGCCCGGGGACAGGGGGCGCCCCGGGGAGCTGTTTTTT
TRBJ1-5,NA,many,TRBV2,CASRRDSNQPQHF,TGTGCCAGCAGGAGGGACAGCAATCAGCCCCAGCATTTT
TRBJ2-7,TRBD2,NA,TRBV14,CASSKGASGYEQYF,TGTGCCAGCAGCAAAGGCGCTAGCGGCTACGAGCAGTACTTC
TRBJ2-7,TRBD1,many,TRBV6-2/TRBV6-3,CASSQQQGGEQYF,TGTGCCAGCAGTCAGCAACAGGGGGGCGAGCAGTACTTC
TRBJ2-7,TRBD1,NA,TRBV28,CASSSPGQGPTETYEQYF,TGTGCCAGCAGTTCCCCGGGACAGGGGCCTACAGAAACCTACGAGCAGTACTTC
TRBJ1-2,NA,few,TRBV18,CASSPPGQLNGYTF,TGTGCCAGCTCACCACCGGGGCAGCTGAATGGCTACACCTTC
TRBJ2-1,NA,many,TRBV27,CASSLKGPSSYNEQFF,TGTGCCAGCAGTTTAAAGGGGCCGAGCTCCTACAATGAGCAGTTCTTC
TRBJ2-5,NA,many,TRBV30,CAWSLVVGETQYF,TGTGCCTGGAGCCTCGTGGTTGGGGAGACCCAGTACTTC
TRBJ2-1,TRBD2,many,TRBV2,CASSSLSGSYNEQFF,TGTGCCAGCAGTTCCCTTAGCGGGTCCTACAATGAGCAGTTCTTC
TRBJ1-4,NA,many,TRBV5-4,CASSSGQTAREKLFF,TGTGCCAGCAGCTCCGGACAGACCGCAAGGGAAAAACTGTTTTTT
TRBJ1-1,NA,many,TRBV5-1,CASSLVWNSNTEAFF,TGCGCCAGCAGCTTAGTCTGGAATTCGAACACTGAAGCTTTCTTT
TRBJ2-7,NA,many,TRBV4-2,CASSQGMGWGAGEQYF,TGTGCCAGCAGCCAAGGAATGGGTTGGGGGGCGGGTGAGCAGTACTTC
TRBJ2-3,NA,many,TRBV12-3/TRBV12-4,CASSLDLRPDTQYF,TGTGCCAGCAGCTTGGACTTACGCCCAGATACGCAGTATTTT
TRBJ2-3,TRBD2,NA,TRBV7-9,CASSSWGLAGGQPNTQYF,TGTGCCAGCAGCTCTTGGGGACTAGCGGGAGGACAACCAAATACGCAGTATTTT
TRBJ2-3,NA,NA,TRBV4-1,CASSQGVYDTQYF,TGCGCCAGCAGCCAAGGGGTTTATGATACGCAGTATTTT
TRBJ1-1,NA,many,TRBV12-3/TRBV12-4,CASANLLGAGDAEAFF,TGTGCCAGCGCCAATCTGTTGGGGGCCGGGGACGCTGAAGCTTTCTTT
TRBJ2-6,TRBD1,few,TRBV4-1,CASSLGTGVGANVLTF,TGCGCCAGCAGCCTTGGGACAGGGGTCGGGGCCAACGTCCTGACTTTC
TRBJ2-7,NA,many,TRBV7-2,CASSPSAGPYEQYF,TGTGCCAGCAGCCCGTCGGCAGGACCCTACGAGCAGTACTTC
TRBJ2-4,NA,few,TRBV6-1,CASRRDTDSARSKNIQYF,TGTGCCAGCAGAAGAGATACGGACAGCGCCCGGAGCAAAAACATTCAGTACTTC
TRBJ2-1,NA,few,TRBV10-3,CAISVRGNEQFF,TGTGCCATCAGTGTTAGGGGCAATGAGCAGTTCTTC
TRBJ1-4,TRBD1,NA,TRBV7-8,CAIGRDRNEKLFF,TGTGCCATCGGACGGGACAGGAATGAAAAACTGTTTTTT
TRBJ2-3,TRBD1,NA,TRBV10-3,CAISTKGARDTQYF,TGTGCCATCAGTACCAAGGGGGCTAGAGATACGCAGTATTTT
TRBJ2-4,NA,NA,TRBV28,CASKTVGEAKNIQYF,TGTGCCAGCAAGACCGTTGGGGAAGCCAAAAACATTCAGTACTTC
TRBJ2-1,TRBD2,many,TRBV2,CASSGRGLAGHEQFF,TGTGCCAGCAGTGGAAGAGGACTAGCGGGCCATGAGCAGTTCTTC
TRBJ2-7,NA,few,TRBV7-9,CASSPLSHEQYF,TGTGCCAGCAGCCCCCTTTCCCACGAGCAGTACTTC
TRBJ2-7,TRBD2,many,TRBV4-1,CASSQTLRGRREGIYEQYF,TGCGCCAGCAGCCAAACCCTTCGTGGCAGGCGGGAGGGCATCTACGAGCAGTACTTC
TRBJ1-5,NA,few,TRBV19,CASTPVGGWNQPQHF,TGTGCCAGTACTCCGGTAGGGGGTTGGAATCAGCCCCAGCATTTT
TRBJ1-5,TRBD1,many,TRBV28,CASITDRRNQPQHF,TGTGCCAGCATTACGGACAGGCGCAATCAGCCCCAGCATTTT
TRBJ1-1,NA,few,TRBV15,CATSRGEGVYAEAFF,TGTGCCACCAGCAGAGGTGAAGGGGTGTACGCTGAAGCTTTCTTT
TRBJ1-1,NA,NA,TRBV4-1,CASSLKAGGITQGSTEAFF,TGCGCCAGCAGCCTCAAGGCCGGGGGAATAACCCAAGGGAGCACTGAAGCTTTCTTT
TRBJ2-7,TRBD1,few,TRBV9,CASSVGDRGLSEQYF,TGTGCCAGCAGCGTGGGGGACAGGGGGTTATCCGAGCAGTACTTC
TRBJ1-2,NA,NA,TRBV12-3/TRBV12-4,CASSPDWGWDGYTF,TGTGCCAGCAGTCCCGACTGGGGGTGGGATGGCTACACCTTC
TRBJ1-2,NA,few,TRBV6-5,CASSYSGTFGGYTF,TGTGCCAGCAGTTACTCCGGGACCTTCGGGGGCTACACCTTC
TRBJ1-3,TRBD1,few,TRBV9,CASSVSTGAGNTIYF,TGTGCCAGCAGCGTATCGACAGGGGCTGGAAACACCATATATTTT
TRBJ2-7,TRBD2,many,TRBV5-1,CASSLDIAGGYYEQYF,TGCGCCAGCAGCTTGGATATTGCGGGAGGATACTACGAGCAGTACTTC
TRBJ2-1,NA,many,TRBV28,CASSQRVNEQFF,TGTGCCAGCAGTCAGCGGGTTAATGAGCAGTTCTTC
TRBJ2-1,TRBD2,NA,TRBV7-9,CASSSLAGGPIMNEQFF,TGTGCCAGCAGCTCCCTAGCGGGCGGCCCAATTATGAATGAGCAGTTCTTC
TRBJ1-6,NA,many,TRBV4-1,CASSQVGNSPLHF,TGCGCCAGCAGCCAAGTGGGGAATTCACCCCTCCACTTT
TRBJ2-1,NA,NA,TRBV20-1,CSAPGPGERNEQFF,TGCAGTGCCCCAGGGCCGGGGGAGAGGAATGAGCAGTTCTTC
TRBJ1-2,NA,many,TRBV2,CASSITQINYGYTF,TGTGCCAGCAGTATAACACAGATCAACTATGGCTACACCTTC
TRBJ2-3,NA,many,TRBV24-1,CATSDSRLGGTDTQYF,TGTGCCACCAGTGATTCAAGGCTAGGGGGCACAGATACGCAGTATTTT
TRBJ1-1,NA,few,TRBV7-9,CASRQEGRGTEAFF,TGTGCCAGCAGACAAGAGGGACGGGGGACTGAAGCTTTCTTT
TRBJ2-3,NA,many,TRBV5-1,CASSRRESLRTDTQYF,TGCGCCAGCAGTCGGAGGGAGAGCTTGCGCACAGATACGCAGTATTTT
TRBJ1-5,TRBD1,NA,TRBV6-1,CASSPGTGIRQPQHF,TGTGCCAGCAGCCCCGGGACAGGGATACGGCAGCCCCAGCATTTT
TRBJ1-1,NA,NA,TRBV14,CASSFGGFEAFF,TGTGCCAGCAGCTTTGGTGGGTTTGAAGCTTTCTTT
TRBJ2-2,NA,many,TRBV11-2,CASSFGYSTGELFF,TGTGCCAGCAGCTTCGGCTATAGCACCGGGGAGCTGTTTTTT